The 24 T cell receptor beta chains presented below share a single source sample, sequenced in a study of neurological immune-mediated disorders (dated by TCRdb to between 2017 and 2020). The library was produced with 5' RACE. The reads were generated on an Illumina HiSeq 2500. TCRdb reanalyzed the raw reads on its own, using fastp at Q25 for trimming and MiXCR for clone calling, and kept in-frame beta chains. Rows are unified per CDR3 protein, each entry keeping the most common DNA and genes. Recorded for this sample are about 76,000 distinct CDR3 sequences; 17% of them occurred a single time. The ten largest clonotypes hold less than 20% of the sample. The specimen was PBMCs. The receptors were sampled from a woman aged 40 to 50 in good health.

Regarding this clonotype: A read error may be the cause here, since a much bigger clone is one base away. V usage is TRBV3-1 and J usage is TRBJ2-2; tentative D call: TRBD1 (6 bases). Trimming took off 2 bases at V and 8 bases at J, with 12 bases between the two ends. Germline V CDR1 and CDR2: LGHDT, YNNKEL (reference sequence). The CDR3 consists of 14 residues. CDR3 DNA sequence: TGTGCCAGCAGCCAACCCTACAGGGAAGGGGAGCTGTTTTTT. It is translated as CASSQPYREGELFF.

This clonotype was detected ten times or more. The CDR3 is CASSPLGGLLQTAFF. In nucleotides, the CDR3 is TGTGCCAGCAGTCCCCTTGGGGGGCTCCTCCAAACAGCTTTCTTT. This sequence joins TRBV6-5 and TRBJ1-1; D is possibly TRBD1 (6 bases). The V end was cut by 5 bases, the J end by 10 bases, with 23 bases between. The CDR3 totals 15 residues. Germline V lookup: CDR1 MNHEY, CDR2 SVGAGI.

This clonotype came up many times. The gene calls are TRBV7-2 and TRBJ2-5; 9 nucleotides line up with TRBD2. Germline CDR1 and CDR2: SGHTA and FQGNSA. The CDR3 is 14 residues long. The V segment lost 5 bases and the J segment 5 bases; nucleotides outside the gene matches: 6. The CDR3 is CASSQAGGGETQYF. CDR3 coding DNA: TGTGCCAGCAGCCAAGCGGGGGGAGGGGAGACCCAGTACTTC. The variable domain in full, with the rest retrieved from reference TRBV7-2 and TRBJ2-5, is GAGVSQSPSNKVTEKGKDVELRCDPISGHTALYWYRQSLGQGLEFLIYFQGNSAPDKSGLPSDRFSAERTGGSVSTLTIQRTQQEDSAVYLCASSQAGGGETQYFGPGTRLLVL.

This clonotype was detected many times. This chain uses TRBV28 with TRBJ1-6, with D unclear. The CDR3 consists of 15 residues. V was clipped by 5 bases and J by 6 bases, with 14 bases between them. Germline CDR1 and CDR2: MDHEN and SYDVKM. The DNA of the CDR3 is TGTGCCAGCAGTCCGAGGGTTGCGTCTAATTCACCCCTCCACTTT. Its translation: CASSPRVASNSPLHF.

There are many counts of this clonotype. CDR3: CASSLAPDEQYV. The CDR3 nucleotides read TGTGCCAGCAGCTTGGCCCCGGACGAGCAGTACGTC. V and J are TRBV5-6 and TRBJ2-7; D gene ambiguous. The CDR3 spans 12 residues. V was shortened by 0 bases and J by 5 bases, with 6 bases between the two germline ends. Germline V gene lookup returns CDR1 SGHDT and CDR2 YYEEEE.

This clonotype was picked up many times. For the CDR3, the DNA is TGTGCCAGCAGGGACACAGGGACCCTCGGGGACACTGAAGCTTTCTTT. Translation: CASRDTGTLGDTEAFF. The chain combines TRBV6-5 with TRBJ1-1; D may be TRBD1 (6 bases). The CDR3 has 16 residues. The germline V gene has CDR1 MNHEY and CDR2 SVGAGI. V was trimmed by 6 bases and J by 3 bases, leaving 20 bases between them.

This clonotype was counted ten times or more. The chain joins TRBV4-3 to TRBJ1-3; D unresolved. The CDR3 has 15 amino acids. Trimming stripped 0 bases from V and 2 bases from J, with 8 bases between. The germline CDR1 and CDR2 sequences are LGHNA and YSLEER. DNA for the CDR3: TGCGCCAGCAGCCAAGACGCCTGGGCTGGAAACACCATATATTTT. Translating gives CASSQDAWAGNTIYF.

This clonotype was detected a few times. The chain employs TRBV5-1 and TRBJ1-1; perhaps TRBD1 as D (6 bases). CDR1 is SGHRS, CDR2 YFSETQ, per germline. Trimming took 4 bases from V and 3 from J, leaving 10 bases between them. The CDR3 runs 13 residues. The chain's CDR3 is CASSIRGDTEAFF. The CDR3 region has the DNA TGCGCCAGCAGCATCAGGGGAGACACTGAAGCTTTCTTT.

This clonotype was recorded many times. The V call is TRBV12-3 or TRBV12-4, the J call TRBJ2-7, with 8 positions matching TRBD1. The V and J ends lost 4 bases and 3 bases, in that order; junction bases with no gene match: 5. The CDR3 extends over 14 amino acids. The CDR3 region is CASSSTGVGYEQYF. In nucleotides, the CDR3 is TGTGCCAGCAGTTCGACAGGGGTAGGCTACGAGCAGTACTTC.

The table lists this clonotype with many counts. The V call is TRBV5-1, the J call TRBJ2-3; tentative D call: TRBD1 (6 bases). V lost 4 bases, J lost 0 bases, and 9 bases lay in between. In germline, CDR1 is SGHRS, CDR2 YFSETQ. The CDR3 is made up of 14 amino acids. CDR3 region: CASSQGLSTDTQYF. As DNA, the CDR3 is TGCGCCAGCAGCCAGGGGCTTAGCACAGATACGCAGTATTTT.

This clonotype appeared many times. The V gene is TRBV7-2, the J gene TRBJ1-5; 9 positions agree with TRBD1. J gave up 2 bases and V 5 bases, and 4 bases lay outside the gene matches. The CDR3 has 15 amino acids. CDR1 is SGHTA, CDR2 FQGNSA, per germline. CDR3 DNA sequence: TGTGCCAGCAGCGCGGGACAGGGTGGCAATCAGCCCCAGCATTTT. Translating gives CASSAGQGGNQPQHF.

In this sample, this clonotype turned up many times. The chain is built from TRBV27 and TRBJ2-7; a weak D match, TRBD2 (7 bases). Trimming stripped 2 bases from V and 4 bases from J, with 15 bases between. Germline loops: CDR1 MNHEY, CDR2 SMNVEV (reference sequence). There are 15 residues in the CDR3. The CDR3 DNA reads TGTGCCAGCAGTTTAGGGGGGGGGGCTTTTTACGAGCAGTACTTC. This gives the protein CASSLGGGAFYEQYF.

The chain recombines TRBV6-1 with TRBJ1-1; TRBD1 might be the D (6 bases). CDR1 is MNHNS and CDR2 is SASEGT in the germline V gene. The CDR3 runs 16 residues. V was cut by 7 bases and J by 3 bases, with 21 bases left in between. CDR3 region: CASTLGQLRGDTEAFF. CDR3 nucleotides: TGTGCCAGCACTTTAGGACAGCTAAGGGGGGACACTGAAGCTTTCTTT.

This clonotype was recorded at least ten times. This chain connects TRBV7-2 to TRBJ2-7; D gene unclear. Germline V gene sequence: CDR1 SGHTA, CDR2 FQGNSA. V lost 5 bases and J lost 0, with 11 bases in between. The CDR3 runs 14 residues. The CDR3 bases are TGTGCCAGCAGCCCCGAGGCAGCCTCCTACGAGCAGTACTTC. Its protein product is CASSPEAASYEQYF.

This clonotype was seen only a few times. V is TRBV20-1 and J is TRBJ1-5; D not resolved. This CDR3 has 14 amino acids. Trimming shortened V by 0 bases and J by 0 bases, and 6 bases separated the two germline ends. Germline CDR1 DFQATT, CDR2 SNEGSKA (reference sequence). The CDR3 DNA reads TGCAGTGCTAGAGACACTTATAGCAATCAGCCCCAGCATTTT. This gives the protein CSARDTYSNQPQHF.

In this sample, this clonotype turned up many times. The J gene is TRBJ1-3, the V gene TRBV9; the D is unclear. The length of the CDR3 is 15 residues. V lost 3 bases to trimming and J lost 2 bases, with 12 bases between them. The germline V gene has CDR1 SGDLS and CDR2 YYNGEE. The CDR3: CASSADPIAGNTIYF. CDR3 in DNA: TGTGCCAGCAGCGCGGATCCGATTGCTGGAAACACCATATATTTT.

This clonotype appeared a few times. The CDR3 sequence: CASSPSGLAKTDTQYF. For the CDR3, the DNA is TGCGCCAGCAGCCCATCCGGACTAGCCAAGACAGATACGCAGTATTTT. V is TRBV4-1 and J is TRBJ2-3; 8 bases align to TRBD2. The V segment lost 4 bases and the J segment 3 bases; nucleotides outside the gene matches: 9. The CDR3 is made up of 16 amino acids. Germline V gene lookup returns CDR1 MGHRA and CDR2 YSYEKL.

This clonotype occurred a few times. As DNA, the CDR3 is TGTGCCAGCAGCCAAGGGGTCGGGACAGAAAACATTCAGTACTTC. Encoded protein: CASSQGVGTENIQYF. The chain recombines TRBV14 with TRBJ2-4, with TRBD1 identical over 7 bases. Germline trimming cut 1 base from V and 5 bases from J; bases unmatched to any gene: 5. In germline, CDR1 is SGHDN, CDR2 FVKESK. This CDR3 is built from 15 residues.

This clonotype was picked up a small number of times. The chain is built from TRBV25-1 and TRBJ2-1, with D possibly TRBD1 on 5 matching bases. This CDR3 spans 14 amino acids. Trimming removed 3 bases from V and 3 bases from J, with 9 bases in between. The germline gives CDR1 MGHDK, CDR2 SYGVNS. The CDR3 protein is CASSDTTGYNEQFF. The CDR3 nucleotides read TGTGCCAGCAGTGACACTACAGGCTACAATGAGCAGTTCTTC.

This clonotype was counted many times. V is TRBV7-9 and J is TRBJ2-1; 10 nucleotides align to TRBD2. The V segment lost 5 bases and the J segment 6 bases; nucleotides outside the gene matches: 4. This CDR3 comprises 14 residues. Germline CDR1 is SEHNR and CDR2 is FQNEAQ (reference sequence). This CDR3 is CASSTRTSGNEQFF. The CDR3 DNA reads TGTGCCAGCAGCACCCGGACTAGCGGCAATGAGCAGTTCTTC.

Many counts were recorded for this clonotype. This chain joins TRBV2 and TRBJ2-3, with 8 bases fitting TRBD1. CDR1 is SNHLY, CDR2 FYNNEI, per germline. Trimming at V came to 8 bases and at J to 4 bases, leaving 20 bases not matched to a gene. The length of the CDR3 is 18 residues. CDR3 loop: CASSGTGPTLLGADTQYF. The CDR3 DNA follows: TGTGCCAGCTCCGGGACAGGACCCACATTGCTTGGAGCAGATACGCAGTATTTT.

The table lists this clonotype with a few counts. No DNA is shown, since the ends of the CDR3 on it are uncertain; the CDR3 is the one TCRdb lists. V is TRBV7-5 and J is TRBJ1-5. TRBV7-5 is an annotated pseudogene. The CDR3 spans 18 amino acids, including both terminal residues. The CDR3 sequence: CISVPEAPTGDFNQPQHF.

Many counts were recorded for this clonotype. V is TRBV25-1 and J is TRBJ1-2; weak D call: TRBD1 (5 bases). V lost 3 bases and J lost 7, with 9 bases in between. This CDR3 contains 12 residues. Looked up from germline, CDR1 is MGHDK and CDR2 is SYGVNS. The CDR3 sequence: CASSEGGGGYTF. The CDR3 DNA reads as TGTGCCAGCAGTGAGGGTGGGGGTGGCTACACCTTC.

This clonotype came up many times. This chain links TRBV20-1 with TRBJ1-2; D is undetermined. This CDR3 region has 9 residues. Germline assignment: CDR1 DFQATT and CDR2 SNEGSKA (reference sequence). Between the trimmed V and J ends, which lost 3 bases and 8 bases, there was a span of 4 bases. The CDR3 DNA follows: TGCAGTGCTAGTGACGGCTACACCTTC. This sequence encodes CSASDGYTF.